This T cell receptor beta chain was retrieved from a study of CD8+ T cells in alopecia areata. Study summary: The drug, oral tofacitinib, was given to treated patients at 5 to 10 mg twice daily. Study outcomes and limitations: Scalp sequencing also captures normal skin's resident alphabeta T cells.

Unmatched junction bases numbered 11, after V lost 0 bases and J lost 12 bases. Germline V gene lookup returns CDR1 SGHRS and CDR2 YFSETQ. The CDR3 has 14 amino acids. Concerning this clone itself: The antigen is unknown.

Specified treatment: oral pan-JAK inhibitor, 5-10 mg twice daily. Sampling of alopecia areata patients yielded lesional scalp punch biopsies as well as peripheral blood. CD4+ and CD8+ T cells were sorted from PBMCs stained for CD3, CD4 and CD8. Extracted RNA was reverse transcribed, and the resulting cDNA served as sequencing template. The protocol was immunoSEQ multiplex PCR, while the TCRdb copy is restricted to in-frame clones and leaves out a portion. Of under 350,000 clones listed, nearly 60% are singletons. The TCR originated in a human donor with alopecia areata. The specimen comprised CD4+ T cells sorted from blood, sampled at week 24, from a patient treated with tofacitinib. The V and J genes are TRBV5-1 and TRBJ1-2, with 7 bases aligning to TRBD1. The CDR3 loop reads CASSLDFRDSDNTF. The CDR3, as DNA: TGCGCCAGCAGCTTGGATTTCCGGGACAGCGATAACACCTTC.